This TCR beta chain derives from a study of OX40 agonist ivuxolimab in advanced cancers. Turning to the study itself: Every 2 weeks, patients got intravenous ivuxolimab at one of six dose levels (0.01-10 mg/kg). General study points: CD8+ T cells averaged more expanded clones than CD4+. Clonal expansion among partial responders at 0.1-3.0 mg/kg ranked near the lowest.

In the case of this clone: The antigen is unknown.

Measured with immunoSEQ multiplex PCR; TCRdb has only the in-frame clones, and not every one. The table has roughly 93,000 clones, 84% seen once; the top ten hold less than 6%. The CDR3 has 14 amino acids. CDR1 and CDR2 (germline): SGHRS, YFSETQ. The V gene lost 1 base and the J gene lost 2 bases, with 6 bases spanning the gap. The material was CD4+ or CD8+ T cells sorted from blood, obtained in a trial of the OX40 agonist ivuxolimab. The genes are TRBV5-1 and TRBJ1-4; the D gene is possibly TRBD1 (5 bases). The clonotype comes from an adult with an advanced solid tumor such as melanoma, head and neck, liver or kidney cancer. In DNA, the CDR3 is TGCGCCAGCAGCTTGTGGGGGACTAATGAAAAACTGTTTTTT. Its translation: CASSLWGTNEKLFF.